This paragraph covers one T cell receptor beta chain sequence. Primers for the PCR totalled 60 Vbeta and 13 Jbeta. Measured with immunoSEQ multiplex PCR; TCRdb has only the in-frame clones, and not every one. The sample table sets out roughly 100,000 clones. The record originates from a study of cytomegalovirus exposure and HLA in healthy donors. J gave up 2 bases and V 1 base, and 11 bases lay outside the gene matches. The germline CDR1 and CDR2 sequences are MGHRA and YSYEKL. The CDR3 is 18 amino acids. The source is a man in his forties or fifties in good health and CMV-seronegative. The chain couples TRBV4-1 to TRBJ2-7, with 10 bases fitting TRBD2. Sample: PBMCs. CDR3 DNA sequence: TGCGCCAGCAGCCAAGTAATTGGCCTAGCGGGAGTAACCTACGAGCAGTACTTC. Amino acid sequence: CASSQVIGLAGVTYEQYF.